This TCR beta chain was sequenced during a study of cytomegalovirus exposure and HLA in healthy donors. Study-wide points: In a later analysis, a missense DCLRE1C variant was linked to TCR beta V- and J-gene trimming. Researchers reported from a later analysis that most CMV-associated TCR beta chains appeared HLA-restricted.

Vbeta (60) and Jbeta (13) primers were used in the PCR. TCRdb keeps only in-frame clones here, not all; method: immunoSEQ multiplex PCR. The sample data list 45,000 to 60,000 clones. Trimming left V 5 bases short and J 0 bases short, with 14 bases between. CDR1 and CDR2 from the germline V gene are SGHTA and FQGNSA. The length of the CDR3 is 17 residues. As regards this clone: The target antigen is unknown.

The rearrangement joins TRBV7-2 to TRBJ1-6; no firm D call. Sequenced material: PBMCs. This receptor was obtained from a woman in her 40s in good health and CMV-seronegative. The CDR3 bases are TGTGCCAGCAGCCGCTTCTACTCTAGCTCCTATAATTCACCCCTCCACTTT. The encoded protein is CASSRFYSSSYNSPLHF.